A selection of T cell receptor beta chains follows, all from one sample in a study of human T cells and chemical hapten exposure. TCRdb recomputed calls from the RACE reads with MiXCR, one row per CDR3 protein. The table has approximately 180,000 distinct CDR3 sequences, roughly 30% seen once. The starting material was whole blood, obtained in connection with sensitization to the hapten diphenylcyclopropenone (DPC). These receptors originate from a woman aged 25 to 45 with alopecia areata. Some clones in this sample may be carry-over from other donors' samples. CDR3s leave out the opening cysteine and the closing phenylalanine or tryptophan. Fields, in order: V gene, CDR3 protein.

V: TRBV7-2; CDR3: ASSFRDTVLGDTQY
V: TRBV11-2; CDR3: ASSSWTSGSVGSYNEQF
V: TRBV2; CDR3: ASSEVSRKQY
V: TRBV28; CDR3: ASSSGQGSAEQY
V: TRBV6-5; CDR3: ASSYPRGTGENSPLH
V: TRBV28; CDR3: ASSSLPYNEQF
V: TRBV2; CDR3: VGGRGLAVDEQY
V: TRBV25-1; CDR3: ASTPNLPGLAGYNEQF
V: TRBV20-1; CDR3: SAHHRGGSSYNEQF
V: TRBV7-6; CDR3: ASSYSGGAGNEQF
V: TRBV29-1; CDR3: SVRGDRGNYGYT
V: TRBV9; CDR3: ASSSGVRGMNTEAF
V: TRBV4-3; CDR3: ASSQDRTSGTYEQY
V: TRBV4-3; CDR3: ASSQDSRSVSYT
V: TRBV9; CDR3: ASSVAGRGSDEQY
V: TRBV28; CDR3: ASSSDAYGYT
V: TRBV28; CDR3: ASSSTWQGGSQPQH
V: TRBV11-1; CDR3: ASSLNWAGDYEQY
V: TRBV5-1; CDR3: ASSLDPRGGTGELF
V: TRBV29-1; CDR3: SAGQSNTEAF
V: TRBV11-3; CDR3: ASSRDRLSSYNSPLH
V: TRBV28; CDR3: ASTLGREGLMVALH
V: TRBV7-6; CDR3: ASSSNGGGTDTQY
V: TRBV28; CDR3: ASLPLAGVTNEQF
V: TRBV28; CDR3: ASSPGLAAYEQY
V: TRBV11-2; CDR3: ASSLAGTGGSGELF
V: TRBV29-1; CDR3: SGGTGTGGEQY
V: TRBV4-3; CDR3: ASSQDLNIGYGYT
V: TRBV4-1; CDR3: ASSQPGGYEQY
V: TRBV20-1; CDR3: SANTGANQPQH
V: TRBV6-1; CDR3: ASSESYNEQF
V: TRBV30; CDR3: AWSTGQGLYGYT
V: TRBV2; CDR3: ASSQRVVGYT
V: TRBV29-1; CDR3: SVRQGAGGYT
V: TRBV14; CDR3: ASSPQGIGAEAF
V: TRBV6-2/TRBV6-3; CDR3: ASKWEGNQPQH
V: TRBV10-3; CDR3: ASQAGALSRYGYT
V: TRBV6-5; CDR3: ASSRGGGRRDQPQH
V: TRBV28; CDR3: ASTAGGVLPYEQY
V: TRBV19; CDR3: ASSIKGRPGYEQY
V: TRBV28; CDR3: ASSLFIGIAEAF